This TCR beta chain was retrieved from a study of a mutant IDH1 vaccine in newly diagnosed glioma. Study-level background: Following radiotherapy alone, or alongside temozolomide cycles, vaccination was started after an interval of 4-6 weeks. Treated patients, averaging 40.4 years, were around 62% male and around 40% female. Held at week 35, visit V12 was the safety follow-up, and visit V13 followed at week 47.

The time point: week 47, end of study. Each dose delivered 300 ug of mutant IDH1 20-mer peptide subcutaneously with imiquimod. Donors' newly diagnosed IDH1-mutant WHO grade 3 or 4 astrocytomas lacked nuclear ATRX. The germline CDR1 and CDR2 sequences are ENHRY and SYGVKD. The CDR3 has 13 residues. TCRdb's copy holds only in-frame clones and misses some; the assay was immunoSEQ multiplex PCR. The table has tens of thousands of clones, approximately 80% seen once; the top ten hold just under 5%. As to this clone: Its specificity is not known. An end of the junction does not agree with germline; a read error may underlie this.

This sample comprised PBMCs, obtained from a glioma patient whose treatment included an IDH1 peptide vaccine. The sequence was obtained from a woman aged 40-49 years with glioma. Some clones in this sample may be carry-over from other donors' samples. This chain uses TRBV10-3 with TRBJ1-1; tentatively, D is TRBD1 (5 bases). CDR3 sequence: CAISAGRNAEAFF. The CDR3, as DNA: TGTGCCATCAGTGCGGGGCGGAACGCTGAAGCTTTCTTT.